The clone carrying this T cell receptor (beta chain) was observed a handful of times. Its specificity is unknown. After removal of 5 bases from V and 4 bases from J, the junction contained 10 bases not matched to a gene. The CDR3 covers 16 residues. Germline values: CDR1 SEHNR, CDR2 FQNEAQ (reference sequence). These data belong to a study of lung T cells in sarcoidosis with Löfgren's syndrome. Broader study findings: TRAV12-1 preferentially paired with TRBV2, with homologous CDR3s.

In TCRdb, the reads were re-called with MiXCR into one record per CDR3 protein. This sample has more than 50,000 distinct CDR3 sequences, with around 20% found just once. Sequencing input: CD4+ T cells from PBMCs. This chain links TRBV7-9 with TRBJ2-1; 8 nucleotides align to TRBD2. The sequence was obtained from a human donor with sarcoidosis (Löfgren's syndrome or another form), or a control subject (not recorded which). DNA of the CDR3: TGTGCCAGCAGCCCCAATAGCGGGGCATATTACAATGAGCAGTTCTTC. Translation gives CASSPNSGAYYNEQFF. The entire variable domain, with the rest obtained from reference TRBV7-9 and TRBJ2-1, is as follows: DTGVSQNPRHKITKRGQNVTFRCDPISEHNRLYWYRQTLGQGPEFLTYFQNEAQLEKSRLLSDRFSAERPKGSFSTLEIQRTEQGDSAMYLCASSPNSGAYYNEQFFGPGTRLTVL.